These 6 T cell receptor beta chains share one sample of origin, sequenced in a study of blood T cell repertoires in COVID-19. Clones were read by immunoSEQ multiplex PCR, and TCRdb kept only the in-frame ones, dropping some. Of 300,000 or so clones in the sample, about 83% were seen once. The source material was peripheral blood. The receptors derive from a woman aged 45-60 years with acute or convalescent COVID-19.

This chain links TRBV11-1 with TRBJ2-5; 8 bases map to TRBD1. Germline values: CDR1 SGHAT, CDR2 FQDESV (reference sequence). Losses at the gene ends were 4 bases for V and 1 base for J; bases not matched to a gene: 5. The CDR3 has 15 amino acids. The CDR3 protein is CASSSTDRVQETQYF. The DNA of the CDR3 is TGTGCCAGCAGCTCAACGGACAGGGTCCAAGAGACCCAGTACTTC.

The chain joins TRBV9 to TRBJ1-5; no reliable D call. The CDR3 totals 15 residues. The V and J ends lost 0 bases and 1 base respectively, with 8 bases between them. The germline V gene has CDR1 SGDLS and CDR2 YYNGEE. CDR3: CASSVGPESNQPQHF. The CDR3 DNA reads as TGTGCCAGCAGCGTAGGTCCAGAAAGCAATCAGCCCCAGCATTTT.

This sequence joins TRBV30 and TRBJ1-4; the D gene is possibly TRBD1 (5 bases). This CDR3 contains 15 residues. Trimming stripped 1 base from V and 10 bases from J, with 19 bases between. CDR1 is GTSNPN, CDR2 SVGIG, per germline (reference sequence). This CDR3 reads CAWSDGTGGTRKLFF. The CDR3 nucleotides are TGTGCCTGGAGTGATGGGACGGGAGGGACGCGAAAACTGTTTTTT.

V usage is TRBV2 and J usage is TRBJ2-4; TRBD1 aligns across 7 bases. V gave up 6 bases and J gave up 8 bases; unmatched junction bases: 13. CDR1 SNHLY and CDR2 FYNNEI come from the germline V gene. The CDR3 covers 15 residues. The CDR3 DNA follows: TGTGCCAGCAGCAGACTGACAGGGTTGGGAGACATTCAGTACTTC. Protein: CASSRLTGLGDIQYF.

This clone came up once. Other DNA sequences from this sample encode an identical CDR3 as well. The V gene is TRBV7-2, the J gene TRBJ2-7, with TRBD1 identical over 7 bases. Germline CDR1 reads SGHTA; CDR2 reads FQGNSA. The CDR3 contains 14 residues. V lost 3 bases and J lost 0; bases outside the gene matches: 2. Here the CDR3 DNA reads TGTGCCAGCAGCTTCGACAGGGCCTCCTACGAGCAGTACTTC. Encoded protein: CASSFDRASYEQYF.

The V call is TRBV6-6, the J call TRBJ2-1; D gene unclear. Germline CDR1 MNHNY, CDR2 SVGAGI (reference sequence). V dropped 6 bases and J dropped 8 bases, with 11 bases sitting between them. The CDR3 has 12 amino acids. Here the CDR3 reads CASSQEVHEQFF. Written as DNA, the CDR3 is TGTGCCAGCAGCCAAGAGGTGCATGAGCAGTTCTTC.